The sequence of this TCR beta chain was determined in a study of T cell responses to AZD1222 COVID-19 vaccine. Data came from immunoSEQ multiplex PCR; TCRdb stores just in-frame clones and leaves some out. The table lists about 110,000 clones, about 90% of them singletons. This CDR3 has 14 amino acids. The germline V gene encodes CDR1 DFQATT and CDR2 SNEGSKA (reference sequence). V was clipped by 3 bases and J by 0 bases; unmatched bases: 5. The clonotype originates from an adult in good health. J is TRBJ2-7 and V is TRBV20-1; 7 bases are a match to TRBD1. Source: peripheral blood, taken on day 0 of AZD1222 vaccination. CDR3 region: CSASPRGHSYEQYF. The CDR3 coding sequence is TGCAGTGCTAGTCCGAGGGGGCACTCCTACGAGCAGTACTTC.